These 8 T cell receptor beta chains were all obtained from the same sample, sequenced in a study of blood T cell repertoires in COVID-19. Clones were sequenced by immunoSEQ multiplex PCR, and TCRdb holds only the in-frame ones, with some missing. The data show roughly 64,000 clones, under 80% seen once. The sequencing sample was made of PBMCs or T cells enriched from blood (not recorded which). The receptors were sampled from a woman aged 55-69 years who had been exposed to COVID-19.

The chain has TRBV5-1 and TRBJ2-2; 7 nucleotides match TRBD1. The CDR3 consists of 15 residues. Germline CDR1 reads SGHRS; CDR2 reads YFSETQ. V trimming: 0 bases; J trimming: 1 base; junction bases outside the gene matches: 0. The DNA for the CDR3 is TGCGCCAGCAGCTTGGGGGACAGGAACACCGGGGAGCTGTTTTTT. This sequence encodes CASSLGDRNTGELFF. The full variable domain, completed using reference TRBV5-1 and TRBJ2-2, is KAGVTQTPRYLIKTRGQQVTLSCSPISGHRSVSWYQQTPGQGLQFLFEYFSETQRNKGNFPGRFSGRQFSNSRSEMNVSTLELGDSALYLCASSLGDRNTGELFFGEGSRLTVL.

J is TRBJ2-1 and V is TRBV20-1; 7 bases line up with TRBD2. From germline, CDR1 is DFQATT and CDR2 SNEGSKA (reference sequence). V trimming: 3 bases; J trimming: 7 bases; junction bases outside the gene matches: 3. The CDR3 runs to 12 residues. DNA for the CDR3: TGCAGTGCTAGTCGACTAGCTAATGAGCAGTTCTTC. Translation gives CSASRLANEQFF.

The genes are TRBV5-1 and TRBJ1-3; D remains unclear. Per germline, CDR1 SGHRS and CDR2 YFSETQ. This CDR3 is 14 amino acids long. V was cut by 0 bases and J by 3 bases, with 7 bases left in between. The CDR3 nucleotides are TGCGCCAGCAGCTTGGGAGGGCTTGGAAACACCATATATTTT. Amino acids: CASSLGGLGNTIYF.

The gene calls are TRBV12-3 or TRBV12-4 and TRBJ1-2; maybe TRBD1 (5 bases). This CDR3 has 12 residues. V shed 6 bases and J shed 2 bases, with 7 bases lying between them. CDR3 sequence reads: CASRGRNYGYTF. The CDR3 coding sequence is TGTGCCAGCAGGGGGCGGAACTATGGCTACACCTTC.

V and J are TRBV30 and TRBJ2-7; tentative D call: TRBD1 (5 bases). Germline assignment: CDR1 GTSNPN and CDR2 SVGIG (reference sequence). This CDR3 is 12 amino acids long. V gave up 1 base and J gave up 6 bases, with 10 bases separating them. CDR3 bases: TGTGCCTGGAGTGAGGGGAACGGCGAGCAGTACTTC. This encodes CAWSEGNGEQYF.

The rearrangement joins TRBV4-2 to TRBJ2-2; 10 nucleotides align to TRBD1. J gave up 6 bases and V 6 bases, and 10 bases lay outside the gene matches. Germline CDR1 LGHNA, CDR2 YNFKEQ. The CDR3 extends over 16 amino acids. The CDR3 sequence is CASSHTRDRGPGELFF. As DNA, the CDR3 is TGTGCCAGCAGTCACACCCGGGACAGGGGCCCCGGGGAGCTGTTTTTT.

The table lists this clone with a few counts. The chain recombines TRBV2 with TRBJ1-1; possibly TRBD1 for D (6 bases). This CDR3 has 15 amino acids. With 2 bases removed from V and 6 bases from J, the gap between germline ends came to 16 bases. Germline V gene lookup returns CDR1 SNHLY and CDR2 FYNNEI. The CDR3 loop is CASSEIRGAGAEAFF. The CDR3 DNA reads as TGTGCCAGCAGTGAAATCCGGGGGGCTGGCGCTGAAGCTTTCTTT.

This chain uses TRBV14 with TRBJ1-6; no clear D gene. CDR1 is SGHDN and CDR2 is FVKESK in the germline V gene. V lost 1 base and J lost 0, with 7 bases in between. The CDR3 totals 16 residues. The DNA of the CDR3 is TGTGCCAGCAGCCAAGGCTGGAGCTCCTATAATTCACCCCTCCACTTT. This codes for CASSQGWSSYNSPLHF.